These T cell receptor beta chains were read from a single sample in a study of T cell changes during pregnancy in multiple sclerosis. Profiled with immunoSEQ multiplex PCR; TCRdb holds only in-frame clones, not every one. This sample has 40,000 to 50,000 clones, with more than 85% found just once. This specimen consisted of CD4+ T cells from peripheral blood mononuclear cells, obtained in the third trimester of pregnancy. Receptors originate from a female donor with multiple sclerosis, enrolled in a pregnancy study. Each CDR3 is given with its conserved first and last residue. The D gene is left open where the match is weak. Some rows mark clone size as missing; the rest say once, few, many or name a class of expanded clone.

v_gene	d_gene	abundance	j_gene	CDR3aa	CDR3nt
TRBV9	TRBD1	once	TRBJ1-1	CASSPNPGGTEAFF	TGTGCCAGCAGCCCCAATCCAGGGGGCACTGAAGCTTTCTTT
TRBV4-2	-	-	TRBJ1-5	CASSQGGLGAGDSNQPQHF	TGTGCCAGCAGCCAAGGGGGATTGGGGGCCGGAGATAGCAATCAGCCCCAGCATTTT
TRBV5-1	TRBD1	-	TRBJ1-2	CASSEGTGNYGYTF	TGCGCCAGCAGCGAAGGGACAGGGAACTATGGCTACACCTTC
TRBV10-3	TRBD2	-	TRBJ2-3	CAVRSGGATDTQYF	TGTGCCGTCCGGAGCGGGGGGGCGACAGATACGCAGTATTTT
TRBV4-1	TRBD1	once	TRBJ1-4	CASSQAGTGGEKLFF	TGCGCCAGCAGCCAAGCAGGGACAGGGGGTGAAAAACTGTTTTTT
TRBV2	-	-	TRBJ2-5	CASSEKRGGRGPQETQYF	TGTGCCAGCAGTGAAAAGAGGGGGGGCAGGGGGCCGCAAGAGACCCAGTACTTC
TRBV19	-	-	TRBJ2-1	CASSPQPPPTPPGWSNEQFF	TGTGCCAGTAGCCCACAACCCCCGCCGACTCCACCAGGGTGGAGCAATGAGCAGTTCTTC
TRBV2	TRBD1	-	TRBJ2-3	CASTGTARLPDTQYF	TGTGCCAGCACTGGGACAGCCCGTCTTCCAGATACGCAGTATTTT
TRBV29-1	-	-	TRBJ1-1	CSVVAQGLMNTEAFF	TGCAGCGTTGTGGCGCAGGGACTAATGAACACTGAAGCTTTCTTT
TRBV19	-	-	TRBJ1-2	CASSIESGREYYGYTF	TGTGCCAGTAGTATAGAGTCGGGGAGGGAGTACTATGGCTACACCTTC
TRBV2	-	-	TRBJ1-2	CASRKGAAPGGYTF	TGTGCCAGCAGAAAAGGAGCGGCGCCCGGTGGCTACACCTTC
TRBV7-2	-	-	TRBJ1-1	CASSTRSTANTEAFF	TGTGCCAGCAGCACACGATCAACAGCGAACACTGAAGCTTTCTTT
TRBV6-5	-	once	TRBJ2-2	CASSPQGRDTGELFF	TGTGCCAGCAGTCCACAGGGAAGGGACACCGGGGAGCTGTTTTTT
TRBV10-3	TRBD2	-	TRBJ2-1	CATTGTSGRAGNEQFF	TGTGCCACGACCGGGACTAGCGGGAGGGCCGGGAATGAGCAGTTCTTC
TRBV5-1	-	-	TRBJ2-7	CASSRDTGSSYEQYF	TGCGCCAGCAGCCGTGATACAGGTAGCTCCTACGAGCAGTACTTC
TRBV7-8	-	-	TRBJ2-1	CASSLARLTGGEQFF	TGTGCCAGCAGCTTAGCGCGTCTGACAGGCGGAGAGCAGTTCTTC
TRBV14	TRBD1	-	TRBJ1-2	CASSRQGYGYTF	TGTGCCAGCAGTCGACAGGGCTATGGCTACACCTTC
TRBV9	-	few	TRBJ1-4	CASSPRGVPNEKLFF	TGTGCCAGCAGCCCCCGGGGAGTTCCTAATGAAAAACTGTTTTTT
TRBV5-4	-	once	TRBJ1-2	CASSLAREGYGYTF	TGTGCCAGCAGCTTGGCCAGGGAGGGCTATGGCTACACCTTC
TRBV9	TRBD2	-	TRBJ2-2	CASSESAGLGTGELFF	TGTGCCAGCAGCGAATCAGCGGGGTTGGGCACCGGGGAGCTGTTTTTT
TRBV30	-	once	TRBJ1-4	CAISKGHGEKLFF	TGTGCCATTTCGAAGGGACACGGTGAAAAACTGTTTTTT
TRBV29-1	-	-	TRBJ2-1	CSVEAGGNGVVYNEQFF	TGCAGCGTTGAAGCGGGGGGCAATGGGGTTGTATACAATGAGCAGTTCTTC
TRBV5-4	TRBD1	-	TRBJ2-2	CASSRPGQGVVNGELFF	TGTGCCAGCAGCCGGCCGGGACAGGGTGTCGTAAACGGGGAGCTGTTTTTT
TRBV4-1	TRBD1	-	TRBJ2-2	CASSLRTGLSNTGELFF	TGCGCCAGCAGCCTCAGGACAGGTCTCTCGAACACCGGGGAGCTGTTTTTT
TRBV27	TRBD1	-	TRBJ2-1	CASSLSPGQMYNEQFF	TGTGCCAGCAGTTTATCCCCGGGACAGATGTACAATGAGCAGTTCTTC
TRBV2	TRBD2	-	TRBJ2-1	CASSEGLADNEQFF	TGTGCCAGCAGTGAGGGACTAGCGGACAATGAGCAGTTCTTC
TRBV19	TRBD1	-	TRBJ2-6	CASSTRDRGAGANVLTF	TGTGCCAGTAGTACCCGGGACAGGGGAGCTGGGGCCAACGTCCTGACTTTC
TRBV5-4	-	-	TRBJ1-1	CASSPGQTNTGRAFF	TGTGCCAGCAGCCCAGGGCAGACGAATACAGGGAGAGCTTTCTTT
TRBV7-6	TRBD1	-	TRBJ2-7	CASSSGQSYEQYF	TGTGCCAGCAGCTCGGGACAGTCCTACGAGCAGTACTTC
TRBV19	TRBD1	-	TRBJ1-5	CASTTTGMGLDQPQHF	TGTGCCAGTACTACGACAGGGATGGGTTTGGATCAGCCCCAGCATTTT
TRBV15	TRBD1	-	TRBJ2-2	CATSTFLRQGVNPGELFF	TGTGCCACCAGCACCTTTCTTAGACAGGGGGTTAATCCCGGGGAGCTGTTTTTT
TRBV7-8	TRBD2	-	TRBJ2-7	CASSLITSGREQYF	TGTGCCAGCAGCTTGATAACTAGCGGGAGAGAGCAGTACTTC
TRBV5-5	TRBD1	-	TRBJ2-7	CASRYTGTGSEQYF	TGTGCCAGCAGATATACCGGGACAGGGAGCGAGCAGTACTTC
TRBV4-1	-	-	TRBJ1-2	CASSRPGETNYGYTF	TGCGCCAGCAGCCGCCCGGGGGAGACTAACTATGGCTACACCTTC
TRBV19	-	-	TRBJ1-1	CASRTETVNTEAFF	TGTGCCAGTAGAACGGAGACAGTGAACACTGAAGCTTTCTTT
TRBV19	TRBD1	-	TRBJ2-7	CASSQGAHEQYF	TGTGCCAGTAGTCAGGGGGCTCACGAGCAGTACTTC
TRBV7-9	TRBD1	-	TRBJ1-4	CASSFGTGMEKLFF	TGTGCCAGCAGCTTCGGGACAGGGATGGAAAAACTGTTTTTT
TRBV5-4	TRBD2	-	TRBJ2-7	CASSLGLAVSPGEQYF	TGTGCCAGCAGCTTGGGACTAGCGGTTAGTCCGGGGGAGCAGTACTTC
TRBV7-9	TRBD2	-	TRBJ2-3	CASSARLAVADTQYF	TGTGCCAGCAGCGCTAGACTAGCAGTCGCAGATACGCAGTATTTT
TRBV2	-	-	TRBJ2-2	CASSEKRTNTGELFF	TGTGCCAGCAGTGAAAAGCGAACGAACACCGGGGAGCTGTTTTTT
TRBV11-2	TRBD2	-	TRBJ2-4	CASGSGAAKNIQYF	TGTGCCAGCGGAAGCGGGGCGGCCAAAAACATTCAGTACTTC
TRBV7-9	-	-	TRBJ2-3	CASSATGLDTQYF	TGTGCCAGCAGCGCTACAGGGTTAGATACGCAGTATTTT
TRBV7-8	TRBD1	-	TRBJ2-5	CASSLWTGQGEQYF	TGTGCCAGCAGCTTGTGGACAGGGCAGGGGGAGCAGTACTTC
TRBV4-1	TRBD2	-	TRBJ2-3	CASSQTSGAGDTQYF	TGCGCCAGCAGTCAAACTAGCGGGGCGGGGGATACGCAGTATTTT
TRBV19	-	-	TRBJ1-1	CASSLTDRMNTEAFF	TGTGCCAGTAGCTTAACCGACAGAATGAACACTGAAGCTTTCTTT
TRBV2	-	-	TRBJ1-2	CASSIKTGIYYGYTF	TGTGCCAGCAGTATAAAAACAGGGATTTACTATGGCTACACCTTC
TRBV2	-	-	TRBJ2-5	CASTRRASSQETQYF	TGTGCCAGCACCAGGCGGGCCAGTTCCCAAGAGACCCAGTACTTC
TRBV6-6	TRBD1	once	TRBJ1-5	CASSRGQTDNQPQHF	TGTGCCAGCAGTCGGGGACAGACAGACAATCAGCCCCAGCATTTT